One and the same sample provided the 11 T cell receptor beta chains below, sequenced in a study of spatial heterogeneity in lung cancer. Study outcomes and limitations: Within tumors, counts of expanded alpha and beta TCRs tracked tumor mutation counts.

In TCRdb, the 5' RACE reads were re-called with MiXCR into one record per CDR3 protein. The table has under 20,000 distinct CDR3 sequences, roughly a tenth seen once. For these TCRs, the target antigens are not known. As to time point: sample taken at primary tumor resection. The sample here was lung tumor tissue, taken at surgery. The source is a female donor with early-stage non-small cell lung cancer.

Only a few counts were recorded for this clonotype. This beta chain is a stray read from a library made for alpha chains; its abundance is not meaningful. The genes are TRBV3-1 and TRBJ1-2, with D tentatively TRBD1 (5 bases). V dropped 0 bases and J dropped 6 bases, with 8 bases sitting between them. Germline V gene data show CDR1 as LGHDT and CDR2 as YNNKEL (reference sequence). The CDR3 runs 13 residues. This CDR3 is CASSQEEGNGYTF. The DNA for the CDR3 is TGTGCCAGCAGCCAAGAGGAGGGGAATGGCTACACCTTC.

This clonotype appeared many times. For a library built for alpha chains, this beta chain is a stray read; little rests on its size. The gene calls are TRBV10-3 and TRBJ2-3; D gene unclear. V was shortened by 6 bases and J by 1 base, with 11 bases between the two germline ends. The CDR3 has 14 amino acids. Germline CDR1 reads ENHRY; CDR2 reads SYGVKD. The CDR3 protein is CAIRPLGGTDTQYF. The CDR3 bases are TGTGCCATCAGGCCCCTCGGCGGCACAGATACGCAGTATTTT.

Within the sample, this clonotype is medium-sized. Because this beta chain is a stray read in a library intended to capture alpha chains, its abundance should not be given much weight. The chain carries TRBV6-1 and TRBJ2-7; 9 nucleotides match TRBD1. The CDR3 is 13 amino acids. Germline V gives CDR1 MNHNS, CDR2 SASEGT. The junction had 6 bases not matched to a gene; V was cut back by 9 bases and J by 3 bases. CDR3 sequence reads: CASGTGSIYEQYF. The CDR3 DNA reads TGTGCCAGTGGGACAGGGTCCATCTACGAGCAGTACTTC.

This clonotype was counted ten times or more. Since the library was made to target alpha chains, this beta chain is a stray read and its abundance is not meaningful. This sequence joins TRBV6-1 and TRBJ1-5; D is uncertain. V lost 5 bases and J lost 6, with 11 bases in between. The CDR3 is 13 residues long. Germline-derived CDR1 and CDR2 are MNHNS and SASEGT. The CDR3 spells CASSMDGVQPQHF. CDR3 bases: TGTGCCAGCAGTATGGATGGGGTTCAGCCCCAGCATTTT.

This clonotype is categorized as medium-sized. With the library built for alpha chains, this beta chain is off target and its frequency is not meaningful. The chain carries TRBV20-1 and TRBJ1-1; 10 positions match TRBD1. Germline V gene lookup returns CDR1 DFQATT and CDR2 SNEGSKA (reference sequence). Trimming cost V 1 base and J 4 bases; bases outside gene matches: 6. The CDR3 contains 15 residues. The CDR3 nucleotides are TGCAGTGCTAGAGGCGGACAGGGGGGAATCACTGAAGCTTTCTTT. Translating gives CSARGGQGGITEAFF.

This clonotype came up a few times. The library was built for alpha chains, so this beta chain is an off-target read and its size means little. This chain uses TRBV28 with TRBJ1-1, with D possibly being TRBD1 (5 bases). With 6 bases removed from V and 5 bases from J, the gap between germline ends came to 13 bases. The CDR3 contains 13 residues. CDR1 is MDHEN and CDR2 is SYDVKM in the germline V gene. The CDR3 loop is CASSPLGETEAFF. The CDR3 DNA sequence: TGTGCCAGCAGCCCACTGGGGGAGACTGAAGCTTTCTTT.

The table lists this clonotype with many counts. With the library built for alpha chains, this beta chain is off target and its frequency is not meaningful. The rearrangement joins TRBV7-9 to TRBJ1-1; D is unresolved. In germline, CDR1 is SEHNR, CDR2 FQNEAQ (reference sequence). This CDR3 has 13 residues. Between the trimmed V and J ends, which lost 2 bases and 5 bases, there was a span of 9 bases. CDR3 sequence (DNA): TGTGCCAGCAGCTTAACGGTGTCGACTGAAGCTTTCTTT. Encoded protein: CASSLTVSTEAFF.

This clonotype was recorded many times. This beta chain is an off-target read within a library intended for alpha chains, so its frequency means little. CDR3 DNA sequence: TGTGCCAGCAGCCCGGGCAGGGCCAACTCACCCCTCCACTTT. This codes for CASSPGRANSPLHF. The V gene is TRBV27, the J gene TRBJ1-6, with a tentative D call TRBD1 (5 bases). The ends were cut back, 6 bases at V and 10 bases at J, with 16 bases in the middle. The CDR3 loop spans 14 amino acids. The germline CDR1 and CDR2 sequences are MNHEY and SMNVEV (reference sequence).

In this sample, this clonotype is medium-sized. This beta chain was picked up by a library intended for alpha chains and is off target, so its count carries little meaning. The chain combines TRBV10-3 with TRBJ2-1, with 7 positions matching TRBD1. After removal of 3 bases from V and 9 bases from J, the junction contained 8 bases not matched to a gene. This CDR3 is 14 amino acids long. Looked up from germline, CDR1 is ENHRY and CDR2 is SYGVKD. The chain's CDR3 is CAISDPGRGREQFF. DNA for the CDR3: TGTGCCATCAGTGACCCCGGTAGGGGGCGTGAGCAGTTCTTC.

This clonotype was counted many times. Because the library targeted alpha chains, this beta chain is an off-target read whose size means little. This chain uses TRBV3-1 with TRBJ1-4, with D possibly being TRBD1 (5 bases). CDR3 length equals 12 residues. Trimming took 0 bases from V and 14 from J, leaving 10 bases between them. The germline V gene encodes CDR1 LGHDT and CDR2 YNNKEL (reference sequence). The CDR3 loop is CASSQDRRDLFF. In DNA form, the CDR3 reads TGTGCCAGCAGCCAAGATCGTAGGGACCTGTTTTTT.

For this clonotype: This beta chain turned up in a library designed for alpha chains; as an off-target read, its abundance says little. V and J are TRBV7-3 and TRBJ2-1; 7 nucleotides agree with TRBD1. The J segment lost 4 bases and the V segment lost 2 bases, leaving 5 bases of the junction unmatched. This CDR3 spans 15 amino acids. From germline, CDR1 is SGHTA and CDR2 FQGTGA. The CDR3 region has the DNA TGTGCCAGCAGCTTAGGAGCAGGGGGATACAATGAGCAGTTCTTC. Its protein product is CASSLGAGGYNEQFF.